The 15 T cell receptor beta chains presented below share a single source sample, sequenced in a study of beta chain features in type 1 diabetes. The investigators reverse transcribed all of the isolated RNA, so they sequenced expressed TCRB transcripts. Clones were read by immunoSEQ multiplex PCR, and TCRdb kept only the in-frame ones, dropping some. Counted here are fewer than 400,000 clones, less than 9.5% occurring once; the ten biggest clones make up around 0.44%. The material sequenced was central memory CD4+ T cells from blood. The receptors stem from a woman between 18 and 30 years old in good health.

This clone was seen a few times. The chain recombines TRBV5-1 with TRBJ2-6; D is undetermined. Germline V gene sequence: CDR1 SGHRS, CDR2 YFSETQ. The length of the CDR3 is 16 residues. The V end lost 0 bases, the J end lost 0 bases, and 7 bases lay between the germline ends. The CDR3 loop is CASSLGGYSGANVLTF. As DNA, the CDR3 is TGCGCCAGCAGCTTGGGAGGTTACTCTGGGGCCAACGTCCTGACTTTC.

The CDR3 coding sequence is TGTGCCAGCAGCCGTGGGACGTTTGCCTACGAGCAGTACTTC. Amino acids: CASSRGTFAYEQYF. J is TRBJ2-7 and V is TRBV7-8; tentatively, D is TRBD1 or TRBD2 (5 bases each). Trimming left V 5 bases short and J 2 bases short, with 13 bases between. This CDR3 comprises 14 residues. Per germline, CDR1 SGHVS and CDR2 FQNEAQ.

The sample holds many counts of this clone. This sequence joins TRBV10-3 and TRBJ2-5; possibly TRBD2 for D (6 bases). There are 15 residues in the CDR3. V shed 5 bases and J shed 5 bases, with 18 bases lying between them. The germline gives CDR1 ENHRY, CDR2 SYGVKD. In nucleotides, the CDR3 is TGTGCCATCAGTCCGCTCGGGGGATTAATGGAGACCCAGTACTTC. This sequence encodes CAISPLGGLMETQYF.

The CDR3 DNA is TGTGCCATCAGTTACCGGGACAGGGGAAATGAGCAGTTCTTC. Protein product: CAISYRDRGNEQFF. The chain has TRBV10-3 and TRBJ2-1; 10 nucleotides match TRBD1. This CDR3 region has 14 residues. The germline V gene has CDR1 ENHRY and CDR2 SYGVKD. Trimming took 5 bases from V and 7 from J; bases not matched to a gene: 5.

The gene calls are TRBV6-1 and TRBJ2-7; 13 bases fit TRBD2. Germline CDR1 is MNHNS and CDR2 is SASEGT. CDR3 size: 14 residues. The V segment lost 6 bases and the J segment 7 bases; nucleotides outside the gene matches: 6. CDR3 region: CASRFTSGRVEQYF. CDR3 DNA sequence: TGTGCCAGCAGATTTACTAGCGGGAGGGTTGAGCAGTACTTC.

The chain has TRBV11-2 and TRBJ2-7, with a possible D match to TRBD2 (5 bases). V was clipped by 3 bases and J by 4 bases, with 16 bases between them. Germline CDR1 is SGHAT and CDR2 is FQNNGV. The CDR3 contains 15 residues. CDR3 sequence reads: CASSFRALGAYEQYF. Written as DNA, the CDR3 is TGTGCCAGCAGCTTTCGGGCGCTGGGAGCGTACGAGCAGTACTTC. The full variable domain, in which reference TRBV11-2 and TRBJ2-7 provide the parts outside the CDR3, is EAGVAQSPRYKIIEKRQSVAFWCNPISGHATLYWYQQILGQGPKLLIQFQNNGVVDDSQLPKDRFSAERLKGVDSTLKIQPAKLEDSAVYLCASSFRALGAYEQYFGPGTRLTVT.

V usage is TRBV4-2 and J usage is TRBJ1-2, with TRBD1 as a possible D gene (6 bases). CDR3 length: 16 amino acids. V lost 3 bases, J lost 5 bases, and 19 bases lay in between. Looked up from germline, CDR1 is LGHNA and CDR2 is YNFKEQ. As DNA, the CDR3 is TGTGCCAGCAGCCACCTTTTACCCGGGGGCGGTTATGGCTACACCTTC. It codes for CASSHLLPGGGYGYTF.

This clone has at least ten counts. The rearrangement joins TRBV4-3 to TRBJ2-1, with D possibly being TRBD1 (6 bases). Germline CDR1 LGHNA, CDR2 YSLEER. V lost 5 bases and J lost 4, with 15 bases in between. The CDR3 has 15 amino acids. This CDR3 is CASSARRDTYNEQFF. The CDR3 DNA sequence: TGCGCCAGCAGCGCCCGCCGGGACACGTACAATGAGCAGTTCTTC.

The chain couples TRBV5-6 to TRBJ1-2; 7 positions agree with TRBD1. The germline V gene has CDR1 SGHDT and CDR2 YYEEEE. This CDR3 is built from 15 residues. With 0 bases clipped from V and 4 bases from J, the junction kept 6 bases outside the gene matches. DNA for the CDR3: TGTGCCAGCAGCTTGGTCGGGACAGCCTTCTATGGCTACACCTTC. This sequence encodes CASSLVGTAFYGYTF.

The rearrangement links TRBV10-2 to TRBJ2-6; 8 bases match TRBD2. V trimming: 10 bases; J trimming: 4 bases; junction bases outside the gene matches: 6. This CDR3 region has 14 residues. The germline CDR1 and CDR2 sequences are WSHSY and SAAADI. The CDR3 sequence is CATQLAAGANVLTF. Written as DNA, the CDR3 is TGCGCCACCCAACTAGCGGCAGGGGCCAACGTCCTGACTTTC.

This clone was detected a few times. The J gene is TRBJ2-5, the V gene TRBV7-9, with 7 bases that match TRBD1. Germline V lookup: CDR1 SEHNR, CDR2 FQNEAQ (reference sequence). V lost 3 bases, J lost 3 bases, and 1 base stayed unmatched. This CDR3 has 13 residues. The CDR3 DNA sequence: TGTGCCAGCAGCTTGACAGGGAAAGAGACCCAGTACTTC. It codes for CASSLTGKETQYF.

CDR3 sequence reads: CASSPGARTYGYTF. CDR3 nucleotide sequence: TGTGCCAGCAGTCCAGGGGCTAGGACCTATGGCTACACCTTC. The chain joins TRBV27 to TRBJ1-2; weak D call: TRBD1 (6 bases). Germline CDR1 is MNHEY and CDR2 is SMNVEV (reference sequence). The CDR3 is 14 residues long. V was pared by 5 bases and J by 4 bases, with 14 bases between.

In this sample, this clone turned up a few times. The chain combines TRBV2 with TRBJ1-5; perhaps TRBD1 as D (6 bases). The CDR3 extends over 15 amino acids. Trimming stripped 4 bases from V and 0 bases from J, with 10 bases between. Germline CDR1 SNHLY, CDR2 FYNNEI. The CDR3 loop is CASSASQGSNQPQHF. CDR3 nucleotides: TGTGCCAGCAGTGCCTCACAGGGTAGCAATCAGCCCCAGCATTTT. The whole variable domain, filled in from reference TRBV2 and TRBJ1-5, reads EPEVTQTPSHQVTQMGQEVILRCVPISNHLYFYWYRQILGQKVEFLVSFYNNEISEKSEIFDDQFSVERPDGSNFTLKIRSTKLEDSAMYFCASSASQGSNQPQHFGDGTRLSIL.

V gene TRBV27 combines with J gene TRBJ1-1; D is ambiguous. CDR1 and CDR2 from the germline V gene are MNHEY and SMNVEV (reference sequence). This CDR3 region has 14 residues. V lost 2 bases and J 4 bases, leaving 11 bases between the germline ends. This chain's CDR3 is CASSLVGIGTEAFF. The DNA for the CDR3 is TGTGCCAGCAGTTTAGTGGGTATTGGCACTGAAGCTTTCTTT.

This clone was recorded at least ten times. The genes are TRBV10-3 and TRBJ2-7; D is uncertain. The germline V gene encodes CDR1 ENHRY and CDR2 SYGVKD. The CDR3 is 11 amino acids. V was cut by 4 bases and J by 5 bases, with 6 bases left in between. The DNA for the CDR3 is TGTGCCATCAGTGGTCGGAACGAGCAGTACTTC. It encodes CAISGRNEQYF.